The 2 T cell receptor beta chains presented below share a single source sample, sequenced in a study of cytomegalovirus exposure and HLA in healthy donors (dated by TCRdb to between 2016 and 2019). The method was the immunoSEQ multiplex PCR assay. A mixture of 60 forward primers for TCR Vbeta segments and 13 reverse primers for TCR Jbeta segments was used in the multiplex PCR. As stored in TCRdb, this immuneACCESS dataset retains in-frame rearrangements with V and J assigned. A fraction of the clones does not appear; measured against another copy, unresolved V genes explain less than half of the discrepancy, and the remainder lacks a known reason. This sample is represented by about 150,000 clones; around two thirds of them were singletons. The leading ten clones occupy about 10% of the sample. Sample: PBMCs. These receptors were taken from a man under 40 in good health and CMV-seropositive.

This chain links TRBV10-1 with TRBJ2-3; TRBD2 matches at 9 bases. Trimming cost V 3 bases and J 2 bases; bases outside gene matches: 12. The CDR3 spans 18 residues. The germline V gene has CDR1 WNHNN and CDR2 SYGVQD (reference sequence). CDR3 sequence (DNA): TGCGCCAGCAGTGAACTGCGGAGTGCTAGCGGGAACACAGATACGCAGTATTTT. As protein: CASSELRSASGNTDTQYF.

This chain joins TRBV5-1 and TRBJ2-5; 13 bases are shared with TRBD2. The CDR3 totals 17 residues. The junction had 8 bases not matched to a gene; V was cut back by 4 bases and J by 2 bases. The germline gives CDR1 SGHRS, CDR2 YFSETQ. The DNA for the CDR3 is TGCGCCAGCAGCCTGGGACTAGCGGGACGAAGGCAAGAGACCCAGTACTTC. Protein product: CASSLGLAGRRQETQYF.